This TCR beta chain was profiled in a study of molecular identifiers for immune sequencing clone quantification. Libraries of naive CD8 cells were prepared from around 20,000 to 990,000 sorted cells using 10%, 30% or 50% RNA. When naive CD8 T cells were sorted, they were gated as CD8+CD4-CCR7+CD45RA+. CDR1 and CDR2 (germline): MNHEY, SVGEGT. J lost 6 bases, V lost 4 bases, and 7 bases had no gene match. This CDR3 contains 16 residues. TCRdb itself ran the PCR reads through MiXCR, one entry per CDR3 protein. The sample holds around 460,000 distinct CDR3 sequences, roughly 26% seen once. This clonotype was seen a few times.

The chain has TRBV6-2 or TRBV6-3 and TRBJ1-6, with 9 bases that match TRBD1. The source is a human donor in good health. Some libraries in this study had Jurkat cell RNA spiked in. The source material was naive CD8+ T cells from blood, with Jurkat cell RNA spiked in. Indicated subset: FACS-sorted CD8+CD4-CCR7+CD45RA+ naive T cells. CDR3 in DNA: TGTGCCAGCAGTTCCAAGGACAGGGGCCTTAATTCACCCCTCCACTTT. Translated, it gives CASSSKDRGLNSPLHF.